Included here is one TCR beta chain sequence, with context. As it was prepared, the TCRbeta library received unique molecular identifiers. TCRdb reanalysed the PCR reads using MiXCR and keeps one entry per CDR3 protein. Seen here are hundreds of thousands of distinct CDR3 sequences, 15% to 20% observed once, and the top ten hold 5%. The germline V gene encodes CDR1 SGHRS and CDR2 YFSETQ. The CDR3 contains 15 residues. Trimming at V came to 4 bases and at J to 6 bases, leaving 10 bases not matched to a gene. This entry comes from a study of T-cell reconstitution after alpha-beta-depleted transplantation in children.

This rearrangement joins TRBV5-1 to TRBJ2-3; 8 bases match TRBD2. Sample: PBMCs, mostly from graft donor cells, taken 360 days after TCRalphabeta/CD19-depleted stem cell transplant. This receptor was obtained from a male patient younger than 18 who had a stem cell transplant for acute lymphoblastic leukemia, so the T cells may come from the graft donor. The DNA for the CDR3 is TGCGCCAGCAGCGTAAAAGCGGGAGAGGCGGATACGCAGTATTTT. Encoded protein: CASSVKAGEADTQYF.